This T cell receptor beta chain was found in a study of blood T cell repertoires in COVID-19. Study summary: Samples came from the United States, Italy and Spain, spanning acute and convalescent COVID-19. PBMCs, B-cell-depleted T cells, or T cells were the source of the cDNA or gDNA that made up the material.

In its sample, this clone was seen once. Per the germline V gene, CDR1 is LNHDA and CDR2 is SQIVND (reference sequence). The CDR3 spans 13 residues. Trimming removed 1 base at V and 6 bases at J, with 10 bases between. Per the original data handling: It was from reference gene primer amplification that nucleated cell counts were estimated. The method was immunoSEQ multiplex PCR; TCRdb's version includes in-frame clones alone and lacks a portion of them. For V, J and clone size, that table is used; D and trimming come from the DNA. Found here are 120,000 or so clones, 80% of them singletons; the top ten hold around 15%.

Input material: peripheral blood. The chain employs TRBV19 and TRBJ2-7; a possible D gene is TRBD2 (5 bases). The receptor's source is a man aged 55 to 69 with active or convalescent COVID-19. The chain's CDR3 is CASSIAEDAEQYF. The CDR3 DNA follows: TGTGCCAGTAGTATAGCGGAGGATGCCGAGCAGTACTTC.